These T cell receptor beta chains were read from a single sample in a study of CXCR3-negative and CXCR3-positive naive CD8 T cells. For each CDR3 protein, TCRdb gives one entry from its re-call of the 5' RACE reads, without DNA. The sample table sets out roughly 93,000 distinct CDR3 sequences. The sample was naive CXCR3+ CD8+ T cells from blood. Receptors were obtained from a human donor in good health. Some clones in this sample may be carry-over from other donors' samples. CDR3s include the opening cysteine and the closing phenylalanine or tryptophan.

v_call: TRBV14
j_call: TRBJ2-1
cdr3_aa: CASATLGGDPYNEQFF

v_call: TRBV7-8
j_call: TRBJ2-7
cdr3_aa: CASSLAPGYEQYF

v_call: TRBV3-1
j_call: TRBJ1-3
cdr3_aa: CASSQDRGVAGNTIYF

v_call: TRBV3-1
j_call: TRBJ2-1
cdr3_aa: CASSQLQGYNEQFF

v_call: TRBV20-1
j_call: TRBJ1-3
cdr3_aa: CSAIRVSGNTIYF

v_call: TRBV29-1
j_call: TRBJ1-2
cdr3_aa: CSDGGTPLYGYTF

v_call: TRBV12-3/TRBV12-4
j_call: TRBJ2-7
cdr3_aa: CASGEGGEQYF

v_call: TRBV12-3/TRBV12-4
j_call: TRBJ1-1
cdr3_aa: CASSLAAYKDTEAFF

v_call: TRBV14
j_call: TRBJ2-7
cdr3_aa: CASSQGTGGAGYEQYF

v_call: TRBV14
j_call: TRBJ2-7
cdr3_aa: CASSQGWGGGYEQYF

v_call: TRBV7-6
j_call: TRBJ2-1
cdr3_aa: CASSLVGSYNEQFF

v_call: TRBV19
j_call: TRBJ1-5
cdr3_aa: CASGIGGNQPQHF

v_call: TRBV23-1
j_call: TRBJ1-5
cdr3_aa: CASSQSPNAGTGAQPQHF